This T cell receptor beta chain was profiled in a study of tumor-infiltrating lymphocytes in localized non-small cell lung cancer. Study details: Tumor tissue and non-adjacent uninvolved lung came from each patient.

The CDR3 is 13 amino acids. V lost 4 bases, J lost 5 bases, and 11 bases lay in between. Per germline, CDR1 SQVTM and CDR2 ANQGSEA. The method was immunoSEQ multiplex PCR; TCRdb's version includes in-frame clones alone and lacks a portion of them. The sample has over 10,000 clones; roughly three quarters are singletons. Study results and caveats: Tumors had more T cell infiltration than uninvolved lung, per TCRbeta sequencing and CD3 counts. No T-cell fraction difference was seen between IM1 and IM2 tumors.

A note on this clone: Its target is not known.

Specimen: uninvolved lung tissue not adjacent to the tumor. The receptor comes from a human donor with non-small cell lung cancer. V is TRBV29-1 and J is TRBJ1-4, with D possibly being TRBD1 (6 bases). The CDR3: CSVAGGLNEKLFF. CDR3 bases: TGCAGCGTTGCGGGGGGGCTCAATGAAAAACTGTTTTTT.